A single sample is the source of the 24 T cell receptor beta chains below, sequenced in a study of response to subunit inactivated influenza vaccine. MiXCR, applied by TCRdb to the RT-PCR reads, yields one record per CDR3 protein. In the table there are roughly 520,000 distinct CDR3 sequences, 25% of which are singletons. This specimen consisted of CD4+ T cells sorted from PBMCs, obtained roughly 5 days after vaccination. These receptors all stem from a man between 45 and 60 years old who received an inactivated influenza vaccine.

The chain joins TRBV12-3 or TRBV12-4 to TRBJ1-5; a possible D gene is TRBD1 (5 bases). This CDR3 is 13 amino acids long. The V gene lost 2 bases and the J gene lost 5 bases, with 7 bases spanning the gap. CDR3 region: CASSLSRDQPQHF. In DNA form, the CDR3 reads TGTGCCAGCAGTTTAAGCAGGGATCAGCCCCAGCATTTT.

This clonotype occurred a few times. The chain recombines TRBV7-3 with TRBJ2-1; 7 nucleotides line up with TRBD2. Germline V lookup: CDR1 SGHTA, CDR2 FQGTGA. CDR3 length: 15 residues. After removal of 3 bases from V and 6 bases from J, the junction contained 8 bases not matched to a gene. The CDR3 loop is CASSFGGSRTNEQFF. The CDR3 coding sequence is TGTGCCAGCAGCTTCGGCGGGAGCCGAACCAATGAGCAGTTCTTC.

This clonotype was seen repeatedly, ten times or more. CDR3 protein: CASSLVANYGYTF. In DNA form, the CDR3 reads TGTGCCAGCAGCTTAGTGGCTAACTATGGCTACACCTTC. The V and J genes are TRBV7-2 and TRBJ1-2; D not certain. This CDR3 spans 13 amino acids. V was trimmed by 1 base and J by 0 bases, leaving 3 bases between them. CDR1 is SGHTA, CDR2 FQGNSA, per germline.

Here the CDR3 DNA reads TGTGCCACCAGTGATCGGTCGTGGACAGGGCATCCAGATACGCAGTATTTT. Amino acids: CATSDRSWTGHPDTQYF. The chain couples TRBV24-1 to TRBJ2-3; 8 positions agree with TRBD1. After removal of 3 bases from V and 4 bases from J, the junction contained 11 bases not matched to a gene. Germline loops: CDR1 KGHDR, CDR2 SFDVKD. CDR3 length: 17 residues.

This clonotype was found a few times. V and J are TRBV5-1 and TRBJ2-3, with TRBD2 matching over 12 bases. V shed 6 bases and J 2 bases; nucleotides not matched to a gene: 7. The CDR3 is made up of 16 amino acids. CDR1 is SGHRS, CDR2 YFSETQ, per germline. CDR3 in amino acids: CASILGLAGSTDTQYF. Here the CDR3 DNA reads TGCGCCAGCATATTAGGACTAGCGGGATCCACAGATACGCAGTATTTT.

The chain combines TRBV7-6 with TRBJ2-1; TRBD2 aligns across 12 bases. Trimming took 5 bases from V and 5 from J; bases not matched to a gene: 7. There are 16 residues in the CDR3. The germline V gene encodes CDR1 SGHVS and CDR2 FNYEAQ. The CDR3 here is CASSPYRLAGDNEQFF. CDR3 in DNA: TGTGCCAGCAGCCCCTACAGACTAGCGGGGGACAATGAGCAGTTCTTC. Complete variable domain (other parts from reference TRBV7-6 and TRBJ2-1): GAGVSQSPRYKVTKRGQDVALRCDPISGHVSLYWYRQALGQGPEFLTYFNYEAQQDKSGLPNDRFSAERPEGSISTLTIQRTEQRDSAMYRCASSPYRLAGDNEQFFGPGTRLTVL.

The V gene is TRBV14, the J gene TRBJ1-1; no clear D. The CDR3 loop spans 13 amino acids. Germline lookup yields CDR1 SGHDN and CDR2 FVKESK. Between the trimmed V and J ends, which lost 2 bases and 1 base, there was a span of 5 bases. CDR3: CASSQIANTEAFF. DNA for the CDR3: TGTGCCAGCAGCCAAATCGCGAACACTGAAGCTTTCTTT. Drawing the rest from reference TRBV14 and TRBJ1-1, the complete variable domain is EAGVTQFPSHSVIEKGQTVTLRCDPISGHDNLYWYRRVMGKEIKFLLHFVKESKQDESGMPNNRFLAERTGGTYSTLKVQPAELEDSGVYFCASSQIANTEAFFGQGTRLTVV.

The rearrangement links TRBV7-2 to TRBJ1-5; no reliable D call. This CDR3 has 13 residues. Looked up from germline, CDR1 is SGHTA and CDR2 is FQGNSA. Trimming took 1 base from V and 6 from J, leaving 7 bases between them. The CDR3 protein is CASSLVSSQPQHF. CDR3 bases: TGTGCCAGCAGCTTAGTTTCTAGTCAGCCCCAGCATTTT. The full variable domain, its missing parts supplied by reference TRBV7-2 and TRBJ1-5, is GAGVSQSPSNKVTEKGKDVELRCDPISGHTALYWYRQSLGQGLEFLIYFQGNSAPDKSGLPSDRFSAERTGGSVSTLTIQRTQQEDSAVYLCASSLVSSQPQHFGDGTRLSIL.

The chain has TRBV3-1 and TRBJ1-1; D remains unclear. V was clipped by 1 base and J by 0 bases, with 6 bases between them. This CDR3 contains 14 residues. Germline CDR1 LGHDT, CDR2 YNNKEL (reference sequence). The CDR3 DNA sequence: TGTGCCAGCAGCCAAGGGGCGGTGAACACTGAAGCTTTCTTT. Translating it yields CASSQGAVNTEAFF.

The V gene is TRBV5-1, the J gene TRBJ2-7; no clear D. Trimming pared 4 bases from V and 0 bases from J, leaving 17 bases between. This CDR3 region has 16 residues. Germline V CDR1 and CDR2: SGHRS, YFSETQ. CDR3 loop: CASSTDGWIISYEQYF. CDR3 bases: TGCGCCAGCAGCACAGATGGATGGATTATCTCCTACGAGCAGTACTTC.

V is TRBV7-8 and J is TRBJ2-1, with no clear D. In germline, CDR1 is SGHVS, CDR2 FQNEAQ. Trimming took off 5 bases at V and 9 bases at J, with 11 bases between the two ends. The CDR3 is 12 amino acids. The chain's CDR3 is CASSATGGEQFF. The CDR3 DNA sequence: TGTGCCAGCAGCGCTACTGGTGGTGAGCAGTTCTTC.

This clonotype was recorded once. V usage is TRBV7-2 and J usage is TRBJ2-2, with D possibly matching TRBD1 (5 bases). Germline V gene lookup returns CDR1 SGHTA and CDR2 FQGNSA. The ends were cut back, 4 bases at V and 9 bases at J, with 12 bases in the middle. CDR3 size: 13 residues. The CDR3, as DNA: TGTGCCAGCAGCTCAGCAGGGTCCCGGGAGCTGTTTTTT. It yields the protein CASSSAGSRELFF.

This clonotype was seen only a few times. The V call is TRBV27, the J call TRBJ1-6; maybe TRBD1 (5 bases). Germline V gene sequence: CDR1 MNHEY, CDR2 SMNVEV (reference sequence). The CDR3 is 16 amino acids. Trimming left V 3 bases short and J 2 bases short, with 11 bases between. The DNA of the CDR3 is TGTGCCAGCAGTTTGACCGGGGGGACCTATAATTCACCCCTCCACTTT. It translates to CASSLTGGTYNSPLHF.

J is TRBJ2-3 and V is TRBV12-3 or TRBV12-4; no clear D gene. The V gene lost 6 bases and the J gene lost 4 bases, with 20 bases spanning the gap. This CDR3 is 16 amino acids long. Here the CDR3 reads CASSSTSGPYSDTQYF. CDR3 DNA: TGTGCCAGCAGCTCTACTTCAGGACCTTACTCAGATACGCAGTATTTT.

This clonotype appeared a few times. This chain joins TRBV7-2 and TRBJ2-7; D unresolved. Germline CDR1 and CDR2: SGHTA and FQGNSA. The V and J ends lost 4 bases and 7 bases respectively, with 17 bases between them. The CDR3 runs 14 residues. Here the CDR3 reads CASSSGVRVGEQYF. CDR3 sequence (DNA): TGTGCCAGCAGCTCAGGTGTTCGGGTAGGGGAGCAGTACTTC.

The rearrangement uses TRBV7-9 and TRBJ2-5; D gene uncertain. Germline CDR1 is SEHNR and CDR2 is FQNEAQ (reference sequence). This CDR3 region has 14 residues. V lost 8 bases to trimming and J lost 2 bases, with 15 bases between them. CDR3 sequence (DNA): TGTGCCAGCTCCAAGACTGGAGAACAAGAGACCCAGTACTTC. Residues: CASSKTGEQETQYF.

As to this clonotype: One base away lies a much larger clone, so this may be a sequencing read error. The rearrangement joins TRBV9 to TRBJ2-1; a weak D match, TRBD2 (7 bases). This CDR3 spans 15 amino acids. Germline assignment: CDR1 SGDLS and CDR2 YYNGEE. The CDR3 spells CGSSVGRGGNNEQFF. CDR3 DNA: TGTGGCAGCAGCGTAGGGAGGGGGGGAAACAATGAGCAGTTCTTC. The complete variable domain, with remaining parts taken from reference TRBV9 and TRBJ2-1, reads DSGVTQTPKHLITATGQRVTLRCSPRSGDLSVYWYQQSLDQGLQFLIQYYNGEERAKGNILERFSAQQFPDLHSELNLSSLELGDSALYFCGSSVGRGGNNEQFFGPGTRLTVL.

This sequence joins TRBV5-5 and TRBJ2-1, with a possible D match to TRBD1 (5 bases). V was shortened by 2 bases and J by 3 bases, with 9 bases between the two germline ends. This CDR3 spans 14 amino acids. CDR1 is SGHKS, CDR2 YYEKEE, per germline (reference sequence). CDR3 coding DNA: TGTGCCAGCAGCTTAGACAGTCGCTACAATGAGCAGTTCTTC. Translating gives CASSLDSRYNEQFF.

In DNA form, the CDR3 reads TGTGCCAGCAGTTTGTCCCAGCGGCAGCCCCAGCATTTT. Its translation is CASSLSQRQPQHF. This chain joins TRBV12-3 or TRBV12-4 and TRBJ1-5; D remains unclear. The length of the CDR3 is 13 residues. With 3 bases removed from V and 7 bases from J, the gap between germline ends came to 10 bases.

This clonotype was detected a few times. The gene calls are TRBV28 and TRBJ2-7; 12 bases are a match to TRBD1. CDR1 is MDHEN and CDR2 is SYDVKM in the germline V gene. The CDR3 contains 17 residues. V dropped 1 base and J dropped 7; count of bases not matched to a gene: 11. CDR3 DNA sequence: TGTGCCAGCAGTTTATTCTGGAGGGACAGGGGGCGTCGAGAGCAGTACTTC. Translation: CASSLFWRDRGRREQYF.

V is TRBV27 and J is TRBJ2-1; 10 bases agree with TRBD1. The V gene's germline CDR1 is MNHEY and CDR2 SMNVEV (reference sequence). This CDR3 region has 16 residues. The J segment lost 0 bases and the V segment lost 7 bases, leaving 6 bases of the junction unmatched. The CDR3 is CASTRQGAGSYNEQFF. The CDR3 region has the DNA TGTGCCAGCACCCGACAGGGGGCGGGCTCCTACAATGAGCAGTTCTTC.

This clonotype was counted between two and nine times. In DNA, the CDR3 is TGCAGTGCTAGAGATAGGCGATCTGCGCAGTATTTT. Encoded protein: CSARDRRSAQYF. The genes are TRBV20-1 and TRBJ2-3; D uncertain. This CDR3 is built from 12 residues. Trimming took off 0 bases at V and 10 bases at J, with 11 bases between the two ends. Germline V gene lookup returns CDR1 DFQATT and CDR2 SNEGSKA (reference sequence).

V is TRBV7-2 and J is TRBJ1-2; TRBD1 matches 9 bases. The CDR3 runs 16 residues. Trimming removed 0 bases from V and 4 bases from J; junction bases left unmatched: 6. Germline assignment: CDR1 SGHTA and CDR2 FQGNSA. CDR3 nucleotide sequence: TGTGCCAGCAGCTTAGCGAATACAGGGGGCGGCTATGGCTACACCTTC. Protein product: CASSLANTGGGYGYTF.

This clonotype was counted ten times or more. The genes are TRBV12-3 or TRBV12-4 and TRBJ2-7, with D perhaps matching TRBD2 (6 bases). The CDR3 consists of 12 residues. V lost 7 bases and J lost 6, with 13 bases in between. CDR3 protein: CASKGGLGEQYF. The DNA for the CDR3 is TGTGCCAGCAAGGGAGGACTTGGCGAGCAGTACTTC.